This TCR beta chain emerged from a study of blood T cells in healthy people across ages. V dropped 5 bases and J dropped 5 bases, with 13 bases sitting between them. The CDR3 length is 13 residues. From germline, CDR1 is DFQATT and CDR2 SNEGSKA (reference sequence). Primers used in a second PCR of about 7 to 12 cycles were a sample-barcoded 5' primer and a J-beta primer mix. TCRdb analysed the 5' RACE reads with MiXCR anew, one entry per CDR3 protein. The sample has 800,000 or so distinct CDR3 sequences; roughly 25% are singletons. A further study also used this sample, focusing on T cells of mothers and their children.

The rearrangement links TRBV20-1 to TRBJ2-1, with D possibly matching TRBD1 (6 bases). The sample was blood. The source is a boy between 10 and 17 years old in good health. In DNA form, the CDR3 reads TGCAGTGCTCGGTGGGACAACAACAATGAGCAGTTCTTC. Protein: CSARWDNNNEQFF.